This TCR beta chain was obtained from a study of cytomegalovirus exposure and HLA in healthy donors. Trimming at V came to 6 bases and at J to 3 bases, leaving 7 bases not matched to a gene. The CDR3 spans 15 residues. CDR1 is MNHNY, CDR2 SVGAGI, per germline (reference sequence). Sequencing was performed with immunoSEQ multiplex PCR; in TCRdb, only in-frame clones are kept and a portion is missing. Seen here are 150,000 to 180,000 clones, around 84% observed once, and the top ten hold 2.1%. The receptor was isolated from a human donor in good health. The gene calls are TRBV6-6 and TRBJ2-3, with TRBD2 matching 9 bases. Sequenced input: PBMCs. The CDR3 bases are TGTGCCAGCAGGGCGGGGGGGCCAGGAACAGATACGCAGTATTTT. It encodes CASRAGGPGTDTQYF.